Each of the 21 T cell receptor beta chains below was sequenced from the same sample in a study of post-analysis software for immune sequencing data. Study outcomes and limitations: Roughly five TRBV segments appeared more often in patients than in controls, and TRBV5-6, TRBV5-1 and TRBV20-1 were among these.

For these receptors, no antigen is known. Researchers reported that TCR beta cDNA libraries carried unique molecular identifiers. TCRdb reprocessed the PCR reads with MiXCR, giving one entry per CDR3 protein. The repertoire holds hundreds of thousands of distinct CDR3 sequences, with approximately 46% as singletons. Specimen: blood. These TCRs come from a girl aged 5-17 years with multiple sclerosis.

The V call is TRBV9, the J call TRBJ2-5, with 13 bases matching TRBD2. This CDR3 has 19 amino acids. In germline, CDR1 is SGDLS, CDR2 YYNGEE. V dropped 2 bases and J dropped 0; count of bases not matched to a gene: 10. The CDR3 loop is CASSVGTSGTSPYQETQYF. The DNA for the CDR3 is TGTGCCAGCAGCGTTGGGACTAGCGGGACCTCCCCCTACCAAGAGACCCAGTACTTC.

The chain uses TRBV11-1 and TRBJ1-1, with a tentative D call TRBD1 (5 bases). CDR1 SGHAT and CDR2 FQDESV come from the germline V gene (reference sequence). V gave up 5 bases and J gave up 1 base, with 17 bases separating them. The CDR3 length is 16 residues. This CDR3 is CASSKGSRGGNTEAFF. The CDR3 DNA reads as TGTGCCAGCAGCAAGGGGAGCCGGGGGGGGAACACTGAAGCTTTCTTT.

This clonotype has a single count. The chain carries TRBV3-1 and TRBJ1-1; tentatively, D is TRBD1 (6 bases). The germline CDR1 and CDR2 sequences are LGHDT and YNNKEL (reference sequence). Trimming cost V 8 bases and J 1 base, with 17 bases left between them. The CDR3 is 15 residues long. The CDR3: CASASRQAPNTEAFF. CDR3 bases: TGTGCCAGCGCTTCGAGACAGGCACCGAACACTGAAGCTTTCTTT.

The rearrangement links TRBV24-1 to TRBJ1-1; 7 bases are shared with TRBD1. Germline lookup yields CDR1 KGHDR and CDR2 SFDVKD. CDR3 length: 15 residues. The junction had 4 bases not matched to a gene; V was cut back by 4 bases and J by 0 bases. This chain's CDR3 is CATSDRQGVNTEAFF. Written as DNA, the CDR3 is TGTGCCACCAGTGACCGACAGGGAGTGAACACTGAAGCTTTCTTT.

This clonotype was counted between two and nine times. V is TRBV7-8 and J is TRBJ1-2; D is possibly TRBD1 (6 bases). CDR3 length: 13 residues. Germline assignment: CDR1 SGHVS and CDR2 FQNEAQ. Trimming shortened V by 5 bases and J by 12 bases, and 19 bases separated the two germline ends. As DNA, the CDR3 is TGTGCCAGCAGCCCCGGGGACACCCTGCGGCACACCTTC. It codes for CASSPGDTLRHTF.

The rearrangement joins TRBV4-2 to TRBJ2-3; 7 nucleotides line up with TRBD2. This CDR3 comprises 16 residues. Germline CDR1 and CDR2: LGHNA and YNFKEQ. J gave up 2 bases and V 0 bases, and 5 bases lay outside the gene matches. The CDR3: CASSQDGLADTDTQYF. DNA for the CDR3: TGTGCCAGCAGCCAAGATGGGCTAGCGGACACAGATACGCAGTATTTT.

This chain joins TRBV7-2 and TRBJ2-3; 11 bases are shared with TRBD2. This CDR3 contains 16 residues. CDR1 and CDR2 from the germline V gene are SGHTA and FQGNSA. Trimming removed 1 base from V and 2 bases from J; junction bases left unmatched: 2. The CDR3 sequence is CASSLGLAGNTDTQYF. The CDR3 region has the DNA TGTGCCAGCAGCTTAGGACTAGCGGGAAACACAGATACGCAGTATTTT.

The V gene is TRBV15, the J gene TRBJ1-2; the match to TRBD1 covers 7 bases. V shed 2 bases and J 4 bases; nucleotides not matched to a gene: 4. The CDR3 sequence is 14 residues long. CDR1 is LNHNV, CDR2 YYDKDF, per germline (reference sequence). The CDR3 nucleotides read TGTGCCACCAGCAGAAGCCGGGACAGCTATGGCTACACCTTC. It yields the protein CATSRSRDSYGYTF.

A remark on this clonotype: One end of the junction varies from germline; a read error may be responsible. The chain employs TRBV5-5 and TRBJ2-5, with D perhaps assigned TRBD1 or TRBD2 (5 bases each). The V gene's germline CDR1 is SGHKS and CDR2 YYEKEE (reference sequence). CDR3 length: 13 amino acids. The CDR3 is CASSPGTQETHYF. The CDR3 DNA sequence: TGTGCCAGCAGCCCAGGGACCCAAGAGACCCACTACTTC.

This clonotype showed up just a few times. This chain connects TRBV5-1 to TRBJ2-7; D is perhaps TRBD2 (6 bases). Trimming stripped 2 bases from V and 2 bases from J, with 14 bases between. This CDR3 has 15 residues. Germline-derived CDR1 and CDR2 are SGHRS and YFSETQ. The CDR3 bases are TGCGCCAGCAGCTTTGGGCGGAGGGAAGCCTACGAGCAGTACTTC. This sequence encodes CASSFGRREAYEQYF.

V is TRBV20-1 and J is TRBJ2-5, with a possible D match to TRBD2 (6 bases). From germline, CDR1 is DFQATT and CDR2 SNEGSKA (reference sequence). This CDR3 has 13 amino acids. Trimming removed 5 bases from V and 3 bases from J, with 13 bases in between. The CDR3 sequence is CSAGDFAEETQYF. CDR3 in DNA: TGCAGTGCTGGGGACTTTGCAGAAGAGACCCAGTACTTC.

This chain uses TRBV20-1 with TRBJ2-7; 7 bases map to TRBD1. V was pared by 3 bases and J by 3 bases, with 8 bases of the junction left unmatched. From germline, CDR1 is DFQATT and CDR2 SNEGSKA (reference sequence). This CDR3 region has 14 residues. The CDR3 coding sequence is TGCAGTGCTAGTTTGACAGGGATAGACTACGAGCAGTACTTC. Protein product: CSASLTGIDYEQYF.

The chain has TRBV20-1 and TRBJ2-1; 7 bases line up with TRBD2. This CDR3 is 15 amino acids long. CDR1 is DFQATT and CDR2 is SNEGSKA in the germline V gene (reference sequence). Germline trimming cut 0 bases from V and 1 base from J; bases unmatched to any gene: 3. CDR3 DNA sequence: TGCAGTGCTAGAGATCTCGGGGGGTCCTACAATGAGCAGTTCTTC. Its protein product is CSARDLGGSYNEQFF.

This clonotype showed up just a few times. The chain joins TRBV29-1 to TRBJ2-3; no clear D. V was cut by 1 base and J by 1 base, with 6 bases left in between. This CDR3 region has 13 residues. CDR1 is SQVTM, CDR2 ANQGSEA, per germline. The CDR3 nucleotides read TGCAGCGTTGAAGTTCTTGGCACAGATACGCAGTATTTT. This gives the protein CSVEVLGTDTQYF.

DNA for the CDR3: TGCAGTGCTATTAGTTACGCGATCTACGAGCAGTACTTC. The encoded protein is CSAISYAIYEQYF. V usage is TRBV20-1 and J usage is TRBJ2-7; no reliable D call. CDR3 length: 13 residues. Germline CDR1 and CDR2: DFQATT and SNEGSKA (reference sequence). V was pared by 4 bases and J by 3 bases, with 13 bases between.

This rearrangement joins TRBV4-1 to TRBJ1-2; 9 bases agree with TRBD1. The CDR3 spans 17 residues. After removal of 0 bases from V and 4 bases from J, the junction contained 9 bases not matched to a gene. From germline, CDR1 is MGHRA and CDR2 YSYEKL. CDR3 nucleotides: TGCGCCAGCAGCCAAGAAGGGACGGGACAGGGAAGCTATGGCTACACCTTC. As protein: CASSQEGTGQGSYGYTF.

A note on this clonotype: A read error is possible here, since a much larger clone lies one base away. V usage is TRBV7-9 and J usage is TRBJ2-4; 8 bases are shared with TRBD1. TRBJ2-5 explains the end of the DNA better; the J call may be wrong. Germline CDR1 SEHNR, CDR2 FQNEAQ (reference sequence). The CDR3 totals 15 residues. The CDR3 DNA sequence: TGTGCCAGCAGCTTACAGGGGGCCCTCCAAGAGACCCAGTACTTC. This translates into CASSLQGALQETQYF.

V usage is TRBV7-2 and J usage is TRBJ2-3; D may be TRBD1 or TRBD2 (5 bases each). Germline V gene lookup returns CDR1 SGHTA and CDR2 FQGNSA. The CDR3 totals 12 residues. With 4 bases removed from V and 11 bases from J, the gap between germline ends came to 13 bases. This chain's CDR3 is CASSSVLGEQYF. CDR3 sequence (DNA): TGTGCCAGCAGCTCGGTCTTGGGGGAGCAGTATTTT.

The chain has TRBV7-2 and TRBJ2-6; the D gene is possibly TRBD1 (6 bases). Germline CDR1 is SGHTA and CDR2 is FQGNSA. This CDR3 spans 18 amino acids. The ends were cut back, 1 base at V and 0 bases at J, with 13 bases in the middle. The CDR3 loop is CASSLVGQPSSGANVLTF. CDR3 nucleotides: TGTGCCAGCAGCTTAGTTGGACAGCCGAGCTCTGGGGCCAACGTCCTGACTTTC.

The genes are TRBV20-1 and TRBJ1-6; D is unresolved. Germline CDR1 reads DFQATT; CDR2 reads SNEGSKA (reference sequence). This CDR3 is 13 amino acids long. The V gene lost 6 bases and the J gene lost 14 bases, with 20 bases spanning the gap. The CDR3 region is CSARTSVAMTLHF. CDR3 nucleotide sequence: TGCAGTGCCCGGACTTCTGTCGCGATGACCCTCCACTTT.

The rearrangement links TRBV20-1 to TRBJ2-7; D perhaps matches TRBD2 (6 bases). CDR3 size: 13 residues. Germline values: CDR1 DFQATT, CDR2 SNEGSKA (reference sequence). The germline V and J ends were trimmed by 3 bases and 3 bases, with 12 bases remaining between them. CDR3 in DNA: TGCAGTGCTAGTGCGGGGAGTGGCTACGAGCAGTACTTC. Translated, it gives CSASAGSGYEQYF.